The 5 T cell receptor delta chains presented below share a single source sample, sequenced in a study of gamma-delta T cells after stem cell transplantation. TCRdb fed the RT-PCR reads to CATT. The sample has around 13,000 delta-chain clones; roughly a third are singletons. The sample taken for sequencing was gamma-delta T cells. Receptor source: a human donor. It is not recorded whose cells these are; they may come from a transplant donor.

This clone showed up just a few times. The chain couples TRDV1 to TRDJ2, with 7 bases aligning to TRDD3. J was trimmed by 1 base and V by 2 bases; bases with no gene match: 7. The CDR3 covers 17 residues. Germline V gene data show CDR1 as TSWWSYY and CDR2 as QGS. CDR3 sequence reads: CALGECRTGDLTAQLFF. The CDR3 DNA reads TGTGCTCTTGGGGAATGCCGGACTGGGGATTTGACAGCACAACTCTTCTTT.

This clone has just a few counts. The CDR3 is CALGPGAFLRRRSDKLIF. CDR3 coding DNA: TGTGCTCTTGGGCCGGGGGCCTTCCTCCGCCGTCGCTCCGATAAACTCATCTTT. V usage is TRDV1 and J usage is TRDJ1; 7 bases map to TRDD2. The germline V gene encodes CDR1 TSWWSYY and CDR2 QGS. This CDR3 spans 18 amino acids. Losses at the gene ends were 5 bases for V and 3 bases for J; bases not matched to a gene: 18.

The chain couples TRDV1 to TRDJ1, with a tentative D call TRDD2 (6 bases). Germline CDR1 reads TSWWSYY; CDR2 reads QGS. The V and J ends lost 3 bases and 4 bases respectively, with 21 bases between them. The CDR3 covers 17 residues. The CDR3 here is CALGDRRPSGRIDKLIF. DNA of the CDR3: TGTGCTCTTGGGGACCGAAGGCCTTCCGGGCGAATCGATAAACTCATCTTT.

The chain links TRDV1 to TRDJ1, with D perhaps TRDD3 (5 bases). Deletions cut 2 bases from V and 0 bases from J, with 25 bases between. The CDR3 covers 20 residues. Germline-derived CDR1 and CDR2 are TSWWSYY and QGS. CDR3 sequence reads: CALGESARVAIRRYTDKLIF. CDR3 in DNA: TGTGCTCTTGGGGAATCGGCCAGGGTAGCAATACGGAGATACACCGATAAACTCATCTTT.

V usage is TRDV2 and J usage is TRDJ3; possible D gene TRDD3, 5 bases. This CDR3 has 18 amino acids. Germline loops: CDR1 GEAIGNYY, CDR2 EKD. V dropped 2 bases and J dropped 0 bases, with 13 bases sitting between them. This CDR3 is CACDRMGTSSWDTRQMFF. In DNA, the CDR3 is TGTGCCTGTGACAGAATGGGGACGAGCTCCTGGGACACCCGACAGATGTTTTTC.